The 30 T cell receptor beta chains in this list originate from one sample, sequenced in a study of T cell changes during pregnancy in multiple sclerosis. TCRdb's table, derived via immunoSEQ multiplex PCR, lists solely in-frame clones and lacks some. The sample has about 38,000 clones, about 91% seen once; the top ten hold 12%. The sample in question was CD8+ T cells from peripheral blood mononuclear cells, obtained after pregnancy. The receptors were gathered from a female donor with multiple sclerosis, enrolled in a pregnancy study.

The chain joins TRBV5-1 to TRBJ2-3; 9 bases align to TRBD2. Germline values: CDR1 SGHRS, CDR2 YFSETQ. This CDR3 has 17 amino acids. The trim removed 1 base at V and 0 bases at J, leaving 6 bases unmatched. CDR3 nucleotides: TGCGCCAGCAGCTTGCGAGGAAGCGGGAGGAGCACAGATACGCAGTATTTT. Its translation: CASSLRGSGRSTDTQYF. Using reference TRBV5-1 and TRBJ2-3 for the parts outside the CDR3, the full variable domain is KAGVTQTPRYLIKTRGQQVTLSCSPISGHRSVSWYQQTPGQGLQFLFEYFSETQRNKGNFPGRFSGRQFSNSRSEMNVSTLELGDSALYLCASSLRGSGRSTDTQYFGPGTRLTVL.

The CDR3 DNA reads TGTGCCAGCAGCGTAGAATCGGGCGGGAGGATAGATACGCAGTATTTT. This codes for CASSVESGGRIDTQYF. The chain combines TRBV9 with TRBJ2-3; TRBD2 matches 8 bases. Trimming cost V 0 bases and J 5 bases; bases outside gene matches: 8. The germline V gene has CDR1 SGDLS and CDR2 YYNGEE. The CDR3 is 16 amino acids.

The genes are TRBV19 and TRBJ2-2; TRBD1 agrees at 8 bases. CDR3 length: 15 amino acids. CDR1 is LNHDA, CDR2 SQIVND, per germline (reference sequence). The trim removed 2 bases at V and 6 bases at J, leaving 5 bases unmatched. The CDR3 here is CASSILVQGAGELFF. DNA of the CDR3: TGTGCCAGTAGTATATTAGTACAGGGGGCCGGGGAGCTGTTTTTT. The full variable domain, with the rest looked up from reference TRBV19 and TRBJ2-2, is DGGITQSPKYLFRKEGQNVTLSCEQNLNHDAMYWYRQDPGQGLRLIYYSQIVNDFQKGDIAEGYSVSREKKESFPLTVTSAQKNPTAFYLCASSILVQGAGELFFGEGSRLTVL.

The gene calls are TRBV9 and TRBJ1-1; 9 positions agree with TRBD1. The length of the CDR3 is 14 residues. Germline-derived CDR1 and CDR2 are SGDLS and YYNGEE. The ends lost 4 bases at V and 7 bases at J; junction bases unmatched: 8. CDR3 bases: TGTGCCAGCAGCCCCTACGGGACAGGGTTTGAAGCTTTCTTT. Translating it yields CASSPYGTGFEAFF.

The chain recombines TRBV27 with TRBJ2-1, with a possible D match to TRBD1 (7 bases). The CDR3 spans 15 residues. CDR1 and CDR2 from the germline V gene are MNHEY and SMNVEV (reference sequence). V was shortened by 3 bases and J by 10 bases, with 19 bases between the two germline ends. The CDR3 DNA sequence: TGTGCCAGCAGTTTCGCCAGGGGGGCCCAATCCGAGCAGTTCTTC. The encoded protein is CASSFARGAQSEQFF.

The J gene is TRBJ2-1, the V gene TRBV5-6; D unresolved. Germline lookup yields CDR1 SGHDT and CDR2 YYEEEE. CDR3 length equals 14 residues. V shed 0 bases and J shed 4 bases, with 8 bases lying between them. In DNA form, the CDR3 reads TGTGCCAGCAGCTTGGAACAGCTTTACAATGAGCAGTTCTTC. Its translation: CASSLEQLYNEQFF.

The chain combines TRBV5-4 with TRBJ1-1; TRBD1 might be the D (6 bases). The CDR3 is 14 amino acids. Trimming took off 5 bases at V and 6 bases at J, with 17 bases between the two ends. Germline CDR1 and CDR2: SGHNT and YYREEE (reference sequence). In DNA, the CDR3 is TGTGCCAGCAGACCCGGAAGGGAGGGGGCTGAAGCTTTCTTT. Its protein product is CASRPGREGAEAFF.

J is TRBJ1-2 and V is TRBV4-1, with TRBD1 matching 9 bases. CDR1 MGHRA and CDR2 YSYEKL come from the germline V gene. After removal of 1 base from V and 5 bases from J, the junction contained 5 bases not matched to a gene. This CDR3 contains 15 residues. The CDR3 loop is CASSQGTGALYGYTF. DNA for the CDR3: TGCGCCAGCAGCCAAGGGACAGGGGCCCTATATGGCTACACCTTC.

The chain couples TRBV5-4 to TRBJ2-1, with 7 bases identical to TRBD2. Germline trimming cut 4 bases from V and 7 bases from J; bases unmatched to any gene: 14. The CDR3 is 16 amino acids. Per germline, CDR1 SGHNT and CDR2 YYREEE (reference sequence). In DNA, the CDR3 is TGTGCCAGCAGCGATTTAATGGGCGGGAGAATGAATGAGCAGTTCTTC. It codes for CASSDLMGGRMNEQFF.

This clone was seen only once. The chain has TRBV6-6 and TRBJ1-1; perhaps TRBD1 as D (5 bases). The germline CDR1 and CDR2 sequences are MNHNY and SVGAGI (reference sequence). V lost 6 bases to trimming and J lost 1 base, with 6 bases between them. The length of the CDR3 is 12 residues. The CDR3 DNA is TGTGCCAGCAGCCAGGGGAACACTGAAGCTTTCTTT. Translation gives CASSQGNTEAFF.

CDR3 in amino acids: CASSVGGRVLGETQYF. Written as DNA, the CDR3 is TGTGCCAGCAGCGTAGGCGGGAGAGTATTGGGGGAGACCCAGTACTTC. This sequence joins TRBV9 and TRBJ2-5; 7 bases align to TRBD2. Trimming took 0 bases from V and 5 from J; bases not matched to a gene: 10. Germline V lookup: CDR1 SGDLS, CDR2 YYNGEE. This CDR3 region has 16 residues.

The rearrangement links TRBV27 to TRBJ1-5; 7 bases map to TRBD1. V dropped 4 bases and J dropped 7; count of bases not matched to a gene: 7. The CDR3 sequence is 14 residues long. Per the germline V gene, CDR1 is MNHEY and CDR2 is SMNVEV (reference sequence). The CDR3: CASSSQGNGQPQHF. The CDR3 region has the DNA TGTGCCAGCAGTTCACAGGGGAATGGGCAGCCCCAGCATTTT.

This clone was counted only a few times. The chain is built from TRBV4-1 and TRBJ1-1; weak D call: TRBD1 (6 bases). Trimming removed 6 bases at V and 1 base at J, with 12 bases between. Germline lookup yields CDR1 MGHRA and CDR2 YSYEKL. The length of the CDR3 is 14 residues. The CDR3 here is CASRLNRANTEAFF. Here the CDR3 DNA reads TGCGCCAGCAGACTCAACAGGGCGAACACTGAAGCTTTCTTT.

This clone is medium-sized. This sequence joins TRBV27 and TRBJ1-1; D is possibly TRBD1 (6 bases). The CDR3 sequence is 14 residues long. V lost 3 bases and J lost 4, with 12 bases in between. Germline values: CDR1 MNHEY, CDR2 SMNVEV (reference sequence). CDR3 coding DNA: TGTGCCAGCAGTTTGGTGAGGGGGAGCACTGAAGCTTTCTTT. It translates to CASSLVRGSTEAFF.

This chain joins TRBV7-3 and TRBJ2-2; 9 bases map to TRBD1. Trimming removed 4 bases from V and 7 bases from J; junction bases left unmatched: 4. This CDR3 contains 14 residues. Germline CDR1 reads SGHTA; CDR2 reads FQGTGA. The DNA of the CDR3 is TGTGCCAGCAGCTGGGGACAGGGACACGGGGAGCTGTTTTTT. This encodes CASSWGQGHGELFF.

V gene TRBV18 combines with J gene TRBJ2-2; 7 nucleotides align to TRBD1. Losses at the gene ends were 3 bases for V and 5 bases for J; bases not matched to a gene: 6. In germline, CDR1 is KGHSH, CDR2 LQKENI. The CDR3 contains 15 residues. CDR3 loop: CASSPRDRKTGELFF. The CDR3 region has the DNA TGTGCCAGCTCACCTAGGGACAGAAAAACCGGGGAGCTGTTTTTT.

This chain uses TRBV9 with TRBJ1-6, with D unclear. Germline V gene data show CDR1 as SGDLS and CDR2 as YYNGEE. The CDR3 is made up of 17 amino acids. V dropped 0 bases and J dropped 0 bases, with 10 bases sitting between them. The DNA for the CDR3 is TGTGCCAGCAGCGTAGATAGAGGGTCCTCCTATAATTCACCCCTCCACTTT. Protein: CASSVDRGSSYNSPLHF.

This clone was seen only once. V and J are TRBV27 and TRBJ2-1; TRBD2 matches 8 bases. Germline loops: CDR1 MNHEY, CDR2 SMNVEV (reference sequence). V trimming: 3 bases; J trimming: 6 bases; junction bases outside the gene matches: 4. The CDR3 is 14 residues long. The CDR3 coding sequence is TGTGCCAGCAGTTTCCAGCGGGAGATCAATGAGCAGTTCTTC. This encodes CASSFQREINEQFF.

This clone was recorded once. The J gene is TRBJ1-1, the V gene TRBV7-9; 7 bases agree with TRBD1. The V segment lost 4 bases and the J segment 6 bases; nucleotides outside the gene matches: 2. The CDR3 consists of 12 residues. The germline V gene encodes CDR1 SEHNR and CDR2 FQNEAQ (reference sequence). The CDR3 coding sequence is TGTGCCAGCAGCTCGGGACAGCCTGAAGCTTTCTTT. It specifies CASSSGQPEAFF.

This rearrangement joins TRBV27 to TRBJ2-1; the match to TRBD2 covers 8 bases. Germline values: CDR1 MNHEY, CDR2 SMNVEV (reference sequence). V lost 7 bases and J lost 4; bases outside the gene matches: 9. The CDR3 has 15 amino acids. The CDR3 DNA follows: TGTGCCAGCACCACCCGGGGGGGCCGTTACAATGAGCAGTTCTTC. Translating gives CASTTRGGRYNEQFF.

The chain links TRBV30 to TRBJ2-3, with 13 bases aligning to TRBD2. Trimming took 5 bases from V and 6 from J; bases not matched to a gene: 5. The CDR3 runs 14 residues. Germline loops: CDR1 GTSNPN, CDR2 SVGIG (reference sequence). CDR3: CAWRTSGGADTQYF. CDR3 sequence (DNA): TGTGCCTGGCGAACTAGCGGGGGGGCTGATACGCAGTATTTT.

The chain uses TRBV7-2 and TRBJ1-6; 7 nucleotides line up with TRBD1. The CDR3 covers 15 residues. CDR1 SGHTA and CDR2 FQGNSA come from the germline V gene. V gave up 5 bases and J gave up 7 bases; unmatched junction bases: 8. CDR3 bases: TGTGCCAGCAGCGCACACAGGGGAGAGAATTCACCCCTCCACTTT. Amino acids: CASSAHRGENSPLHF.

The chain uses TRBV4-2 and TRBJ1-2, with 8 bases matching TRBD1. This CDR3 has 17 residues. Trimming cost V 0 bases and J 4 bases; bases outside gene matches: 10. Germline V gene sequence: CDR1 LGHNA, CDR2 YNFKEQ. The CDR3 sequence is CASSQDPGRGLVYGYTF. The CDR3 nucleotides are TGTGCCAGCAGCCAAGATCCAGGCAGGGGGCTCGTCTATGGCTACACCTTC.

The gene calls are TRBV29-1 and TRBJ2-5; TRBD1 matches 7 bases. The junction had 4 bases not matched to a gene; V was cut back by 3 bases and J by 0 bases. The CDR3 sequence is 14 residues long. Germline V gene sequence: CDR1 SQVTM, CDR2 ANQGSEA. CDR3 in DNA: TGCAGCGTTGACCGGACAGGCTACCAAGAGACCCAGTACTTC. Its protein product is CSVDRTGYQETQYF.

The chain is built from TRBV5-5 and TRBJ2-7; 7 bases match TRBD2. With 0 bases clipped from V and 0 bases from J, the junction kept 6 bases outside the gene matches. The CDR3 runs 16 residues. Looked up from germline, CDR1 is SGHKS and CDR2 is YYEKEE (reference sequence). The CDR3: CASSLEGGRPSYEQYF. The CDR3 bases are TGTGCCAGCAGCTTGGAGGGAGGGAGACCCTCCTACGAGCAGTACTTC.

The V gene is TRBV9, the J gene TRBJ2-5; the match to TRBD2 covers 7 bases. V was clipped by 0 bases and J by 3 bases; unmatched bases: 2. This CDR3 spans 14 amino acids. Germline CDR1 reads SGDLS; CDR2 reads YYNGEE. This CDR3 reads CASSVEAGKETQYF. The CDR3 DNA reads TGTGCCAGCAGCGTAGAAGCGGGAAAAGAGACCCAGTACTTC.

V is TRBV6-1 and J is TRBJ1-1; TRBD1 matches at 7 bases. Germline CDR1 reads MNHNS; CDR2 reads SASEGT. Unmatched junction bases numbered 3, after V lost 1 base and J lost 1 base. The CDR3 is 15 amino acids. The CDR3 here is CASSEETGWNTEAFF. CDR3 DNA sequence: TGTGCCAGCAGTGAAGAGACAGGGTGGAACACTGAAGCTTTCTTT.

CDR3 nucleotides: TGTGCCAGCAGCGTTAGGGGGGGCAGCGCAAATGAAAAACTGTTTTTT. This translates into CASSVRGGSANEKLFF. The V and J genes are TRBV27 and TRBJ1-4, with D possibly matching TRBD1 (6 bases). This CDR3 contains 16 residues. The germline V gene has CDR1 MNHEY and CDR2 SMNVEV (reference sequence). Trimming removed 6 bases from V and 5 bases from J, with 19 bases in between.

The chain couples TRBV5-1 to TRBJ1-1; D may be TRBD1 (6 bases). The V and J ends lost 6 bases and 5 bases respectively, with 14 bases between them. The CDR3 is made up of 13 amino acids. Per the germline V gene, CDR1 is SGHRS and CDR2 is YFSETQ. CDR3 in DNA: TGCGCCAGCACGGGGGGCAGGTTGACTGAAGCTTTCTTT. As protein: CASTGGRLTEAFF.

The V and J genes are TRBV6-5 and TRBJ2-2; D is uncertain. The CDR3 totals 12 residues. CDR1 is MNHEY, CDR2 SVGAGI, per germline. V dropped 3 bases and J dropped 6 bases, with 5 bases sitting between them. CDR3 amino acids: CASSYLSGELFF. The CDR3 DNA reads TGTGCCAGCAGTTATTTATCCGGGGAGCTGTTTTTT.